The TCR beta chain described here comes from a study of graft-versus-host responses after intestinal transplantation. Across the study: The whole recipient group had anti-thymocyte globulin induction followed by tacrolimus and steroids for around three years. General study findings and limits: Peak circulating GvH clone levels were associated with early post-transplant HvG declines.

The repertoire was sequenced with immunoSEQ multiplex PCR; TCRdb's copy has only in-frame clones and lacks some. The sample records under 8,000 clones, around 22% being singletons. This clone is categorized as medium-sized. Trimming shortened V by 0 bases and J by 3 bases, and 15 bases separated the two germline ends. This CDR3 contains 16 residues. Germline V CDR1 and CDR2: SGHTA, FQGTGA. Responders that carried the CFSE label, approximately 200,000 of them, were plated with approximately 200,000 irradiated, violet-dye-labeled stimulator cells. The reaction was completed, and proliferating CFSE-low CD3+CD4+ and CD3+CD8+ responders were then sorted.

The chain uses TRBV7-3 and TRBJ2-7, with a weak D call TRBD2 (6 bases). The TCR sequence derives from a human patient who was an organ donor for intestinal transplantation. The material was alloreactive CD8+ T cells from a mixed lymphocyte reaction culture, obtained before transplantation. Subset noted: CFSE-low proliferating T cells sorted from roughly six-day pre-transplant mixed lymphocyte reaction (GvH or HvG direction). This CDR3 reads CASSLTPGTAIYEQYF. In nucleotides, the CDR3 is TGTGCCAGCAGCTTAACCCCCGGGACTGCCATCTACGAGCAGTACTTC.